These 14 T cell receptor beta chains were all obtained from the same sample, sequenced in a study of long-term antiretroviral therapy in people with HIV. At survey level, the immunoSEQ assay was run in its v3.0 version. Sequencing used immunoSEQ multiplex PCR; TCRdb keeps in-frame clones, though not all of them. The data show about 7,200 clones, with over 60% seen just once and 16% held by the top ten. The specimen was unsorted PBMCs, collected approximately eleven months before starting antiretroviral therapy. The receptor source for this set is a man aged 40-49 years with HIV.

The chain is built from TRBV2 and TRBJ2-7; TRBD1 agrees at 9 bases. CDR1 SNHLY and CDR2 FYNNEI come from the germline V gene. Trimming cost V 4 bases and J 6 bases; bases outside gene matches: 13. The CDR3 spans 16 residues. The CDR3 protein is CASSASRRDRASEQYF. The CDR3 DNA reads as TGTGCCAGCAGTGCCTCTCGCCGGGACAGGGCCTCCGAGCAGTACTTC. Using reference TRBV2 and TRBJ2-7 for the parts outside the CDR3, the full variable domain is EPEVTQTPSHQVTQMGQEVILRCVPISNHLYFYWYRQILGQKVEFLVSFYNNEISEKSEIFDDQFSVERPDGSNFTLKIRSTKLEDSAMYFCASSASRRDRASEQYFGPGTRLTVT.

The chain uses TRBV7-9 and TRBJ2-7; D remains ambiguous. The V end was cut by 10 bases, the J end by 5 bases, with 6 bases between. The CDR3 contains 9 residues. Germline assignment: CDR1 SEHNR and CDR2 FQNEAQ (reference sequence). Here the CDR3 reads CATLDEQYF. In DNA, the CDR3 is TGTGCCACCCTCGACGAGCAGTACTTC.

This clone was observed a few times. V gene TRBV4-1 combines with J gene TRBJ2-7; possible D gene TRBD1, 6 bases. Germline V lookup: CDR1 MGHRA, CDR2 YSYEKL. The CDR3 has 13 residues. V shed 2 bases and J shed 3 bases, with 8 bases lying between them. The CDR3 nucleotides are TGCGCCAGCAGCCAAACGGACAGCTACGAGCAGTACTTC. It codes for CASSQTDSYEQYF.

DNA for the CDR3: TGTGCCTGGTCCACCGGCGGGACGACTAATGAAAAACTGTTTTTT. This codes for CAWSTGGTTNEKLFF. V usage is TRBV30 and J usage is TRBJ1-4; possible D gene TRBD1, 5 bases. Between the trimmed V and J ends, which lost 5 bases and 2 bases, there was a span of 15 bases. Germline CDR1 is GTSNPN and CDR2 is SVGIG (reference sequence). This CDR3 region has 15 residues.

The rearrangement links TRBV7-2 to TRBJ2-3, with D possibly being TRBD1 or TRBD2 (5 bases each). This CDR3 has 12 amino acids. The germline V gene encodes CDR1 SGHTA and CDR2 FQGNSA. Trimming shortened V by 3 bases and J by 6 bases, and 7 bases separated the two germline ends. CDR3 region: CASSFREDTQYF. The CDR3 DNA reads TGTGCCAGCAGCTTCAGGGAGGATACGCAGTATTTT.

The chain recombines TRBV4-1 with TRBJ2-3; 8 bases map to TRBD2. Germline V CDR1 and CDR2: MGHRA, YSYEKL. CDR3 size: 17 residues. V lost 1 base to trimming and J lost 6 bases; unmatched junction nucleotides: 12. The CDR3 protein is CASSQGTGGALRDTQYF. CDR3 DNA: TGCGCCAGCAGCCAAGGCACGGGGGGGGCCCTCAGGGATACGCAGTATTTT.

The chain joins TRBV4-1 to TRBJ2-7; D unclear. V lost 1 base to trimming and J lost 0 bases, with 10 bases between them. The CDR3 consists of 15 residues. Germline loops: CDR1 MGHRA, CDR2 YSYEKL. Here the CDR3 DNA reads TGCGCCAGCAGCCAAGTCCCGGACCCCTCCTACGAGCAGTACTTC. It is translated as CASSQVPDPSYEQYF.

The chain has TRBV27 and TRBJ1-2; D gene unclear. The V and J ends lost 2 bases and 3 bases respectively, with 10 bases between them. This CDR3 spans 14 amino acids. Germline-derived CDR1 and CDR2 are MNHEY and SMNVEV (reference sequence). CDR3 amino acids: CASSLIGGYYGYTF. CDR3 DNA: TGTGCCAGCAGTTTAATTGGAGGGTACTATGGCTACACCTTC.

The chain employs TRBV5-1 and TRBJ2-7, with D possibly being TRBD1 (6 bases). With 3 bases removed from V and 0 bases from J, the gap between germline ends came to 7 bases. Per the germline V gene, CDR1 is SGHRS and CDR2 is YFSETQ. CDR3 length: 13 residues. CDR3 sequence (DNA): TGCGCCAGCAGCTCGACAGGCTCCTACGAGCAGTACTTC. Its translation: CASSSTGSYEQYF.

This chain links TRBV19 with TRBJ2-7; tentatively, D is TRBD1 or TRBD2 (5 bases each). Germline V lookup: CDR1 LNHDA, CDR2 SQIVND (reference sequence). The ends were cut back, 1 base at V and 3 bases at J, with 13 bases in the middle. The CDR3 has 15 amino acids. The CDR3 nucleotides are TGTGCCAGTAGTATAGTTGGGGGATCGGGCTACGAGCAGTACTTC. Its protein product is CASSIVGGSGYEQYF.

The DNA for the CDR3 is TGTGCTAGTGGTTCACCTAGCGGGGGGTTACCCGGGGAGCTGTTTTTT. It specifies CASGSPSGGLPGELFF. This chain uses TRBV12-5 with TRBJ2-2, with TRBD2 matching 11 bases. Unmatched junction bases numbered 7, after V lost 4 bases and J lost 6 bases. The CDR3 has 16 amino acids. The germline V gene has CDR1 LGHNT and CDR2 FRNRAP.

The chain has TRBV27 and TRBJ2-7; 11 bases are a match to TRBD1. This CDR3 is built from 15 residues. Trimming took 5 bases from V and 3 from J; bases not matched to a gene: 6. Germline V gene data show CDR1 as MNHEY and CDR2 as SMNVEV (reference sequence). The CDR3 sequence: CASSPWGQGVYEQYF. CDR3 bases: TGTGCCAGCAGTCCATGGGGACAGGGGGTCTACGAGCAGTACTTC.

This clone ranks as medium-sized. CDR3: CASSWGRENYGYTF. In DNA, the CDR3 is TGTGCCAGCAGCTGGGGCCGGGAAAACTATGGCTACACCTTC. The chain joins TRBV7-9 to TRBJ1-2; a weak D match, TRBD1 (5 bases). CDR3 length equals 14 residues. CDR1 is SEHNR and CDR2 is FQNEAQ in the germline V gene (reference sequence). V lost 4 bases, J lost 2 bases, and 11 bases lay in between.

This chain connects TRBV27 to TRBJ1-3; tentative D call: TRBD1 (6 bases). Germline V gene lookup returns CDR1 MNHEY and CDR2 SMNVEV (reference sequence). The CDR3 loop spans 14 amino acids. V was clipped by 0 bases and J by 7 bases, with 10 bases between them. DNA for the CDR3: TGTGCCAGCAGTTTATCGGGACAAGGTAACACCATATATTTT. Its protein product is CASSLSGQGNTIYF.